Presented here are 32 T cell receptor beta chains from one specimen sequenced in a study of molecular identifiers for immune sequencing clone quantification. Via MiXCR, TCRdb re-called the PCR reads, giving one row per CDR3 protein. Seen here are under 350,000 distinct CDR3 sequences, about a quarter observed once, and the top ten hold 0.65% to 0.75%. The sample comprised naive CD8+ T cells from blood, with Jurkat cell RNA spiked in. The subset here: FACS-sorted CD8+CD4-CCR7+CD45RA+ naive T cells. These receptors were taken from a human donor in good health. Some libraries in this study had Jurkat cell RNA spiked in.

This clonotype was seen many times. The rearrangement joins TRBV20-1 to TRBJ2-7; D is ambiguous. Trimming left V 6 bases short and J 4 bases short, with 16 bases between. This CDR3 has 13 amino acids. CDR1 is DFQATT and CDR2 is SNEGSKA in the germline V gene (reference sequence). CDR3 residues: CSAEWRSRYEQYF. The CDR3 DNA reads as TGCAGTGCGGAATGGCGGTCTAGGTACGAGCAGTACTTC.

The chain combines TRBV19 with TRBJ1-2, with TRBD1 as a possible D gene (5 bases). With 3 bases removed from V and 6 bases from J, the gap between germline ends came to 14 bases. The CDR3 consists of 14 residues. Germline values: CDR1 LNHDA, CDR2 SQIVND (reference sequence). DNA for the CDR3: TGTGCCAGTAGTATGGGACCCATTATTGATGGCTACACCTTC. Translating it yields CASSMGPIIDGYTF.

As regards this clonotype: A much more abundant neighbour one base away suggests this may be a read error. This chain joins TRBV12-3 or TRBV12-4 and TRBJ1-1; D is uncertain. This CDR3 spans 14 amino acids. The germline V and J ends were trimmed by 5 bases and 1 base, with 11 bases remaining between them. The CDR3 sequence is CASSAASPNTEAFF. The CDR3 bases are TGTGCCAGCAGTGCCGCGTCACCGAACACTGAAGCTTTCTTT.

The sample holds many counts of this clonotype. V usage is TRBV7-8 and J usage is TRBJ2-3; 8 nucleotides agree with TRBD2. V was clipped by 1 base and J by 2 bases; unmatched bases: 2. The V gene's germline CDR1 is SGHVS and CDR2 FQNEAQ. The CDR3 is 15 residues long. CDR3 region: CASSLGRGVTDTQYF. The CDR3 bases are TGTGCCAGCAGCTTAGGGCGGGGGGTCACAGATACGCAGTATTTT.

This clonotype was recorded a few times. The V call is TRBV4-2, the J call TRBJ2-7, with 7 bases matching TRBD1. After removal of 0 bases from V and 4 bases from J, the junction contained 6 bases not matched to a gene. The CDR3 length is 15 residues. Germline CDR1 LGHNA, CDR2 YNFKEQ. DNA for the CDR3: TGTGCCAGCAGCCAAGAGGTGGGCAGGGGGTACGAGCAGTACTTC. Its translation is CASSQEVGRGYEQYF.

The J gene is TRBJ1-2, the V gene TRBV25-1; D remains unclear. The CDR3 consists of 15 residues. CDR1 and CDR2 (germline): MGHDK, SYGVNS. The V and J ends lost 4 bases and 4 bases respectively, with 16 bases between them. CDR3 in amino acids: CASSGREIFAYGYTF. The CDR3 nucleotides read TGTGCCAGCAGTGGACGGGAGATATTCGCCTATGGCTACACCTTC.

The chain uses TRBV3-2 and TRBJ1-5; no DNA check was done on the table's D call, TRBD1. TRBV3-2 is a listed pseudogene. The CDR3 runs to 19 residues. The CDR3 DNA follows: TGTGCCAGCAGCCAAGCTGGGACAGAACCCCCTTATAGCAATCAGCCCCAGCATTTT. Translated: CASSQAGTEPPYSNQPQHF.

This clonotype was counted many times. This rearrangement joins TRBV28 to TRBJ1-5, with D perhaps matching TRBD1 (5 bases). CDR3 length equals 14 residues. The V gene's germline CDR1 is MDHEN and CDR2 SYDVKM. The V and J ends lost 3 bases and 6 bases respectively, with 12 bases between them. CDR3 sequence (DNA): TGTGCCAGCAGTTTTAGACAGAATGTTCAGCCCCAGCATTTT. Amino acid sequence: CASSFRQNVQPQHF.

This clonotype was detected ten times or more. The CDR3 sequence: CASSPDDSNQPQHF. As DNA, the CDR3 is TGTGCCAGCAGTCCGGACGATAGCAATCAGCCCCAGCATTTT. The rearrangement joins TRBV6-8 to TRBJ1-5; D gene unclear. This CDR3 has 14 residues. Germline CDR1 and CDR2: MNHGY and SAAAGT. V was clipped by 5 bases and J by 0 bases, with 8 bases between them.

This clonotype was observed a few times. The chain combines TRBV4-1 with TRBJ2-1; 10 nucleotides match TRBD2. Germline V gene sequence: CDR1 MGHRA, CDR2 YSYEKL. The V and J ends lost 0 bases and 5 bases, in that order; junction bases with no gene match: 7. The length of the CDR3 is 17 residues. CDR3 sequence (DNA): TGCGCCAGCAGCCAAGATAGGGCTAGCGGGAGAGACAATGAGCAGTTCTTC. It translates to CASSQDRASGRDNEQFF.

This clonotype was detected a few times. J is TRBJ2-7 and V is TRBV7-9; 7 nucleotides match TRBD1. Germline V gene sequence: CDR1 SEHNR, CDR2 FQNEAQ (reference sequence). The CDR3 has 12 residues. Unmatched junction bases numbered 4, after V lost 5 bases and J lost 6 bases. CDR3 amino acids: CASSLQGSEQYF. CDR3 nucleotide sequence: TGTGCCAGCAGCCTACAGGGGTCCGAGCAGTACTTC.

This clonotype was counted ten times or more. The chain is built from TRBV7-8 and TRBJ2-3; tentative D call: TRBD2 (6 bases). CDR1 and CDR2 from the germline V gene are SGHVS and FQNEAQ. The CDR3 extends over 18 amino acids. V lost 1 base and J 2 bases, leaving 19 bases between the germline ends. Here the CDR3 DNA reads TGTGCCAGCAGCTTAGAGTCTAGCGCCCGTGTCGACACAGATACGCAGTATTTT. Its protein is CASSLESSARVDTDTQYF. The entire variable domain, with the rest obtained from reference TRBV7-8 and TRBJ2-3, is as follows: GAGVSQSPRYKVAKRGQDVALRCDPISGHVSLFWYQQALGQGPEFLTYFQNEAQLDKSGLPSDRFFAERPEGSVSTLKIQRTQQEDSAVYLCASSLESSARVDTDTQYFGPGTRLTVL.

This clonotype was detected many times. The V and J genes are TRBV20-1 and TRBJ1-1; TRBD1 matches at 8 bases. Germline CDR1 DFQATT, CDR2 SNEGSKA (reference sequence). The CDR3 runs to 14 residues. Unmatched junction bases numbered 10, after V lost 4 bases and J lost 6 bases. In DNA form, the CDR3 reads TGCAGTGCTAAAGGACAGGGAGTGTTGGCTGAAGCTTTCTTT. It translates to CSAKGQGVLAEAFF.

On this clonotype: A read error is possible here, since a much larger clone lies one base away. The chain has TRBV9 and TRBJ1-6, with D unclear. The germline CDR1 and CDR2 sequences are SGDLS and YYNGEE. The CDR3 spans 13 residues. Trimming removed 3 bases at V and 4 bases at J, with 5 bases between. CDR3 nucleotide sequence: TGTGCCAGCAGCGCACAATATAATTCACCCCTCCACTTT. Translating it yields CASSAQYNSPLHF.

CDR3 residues: CASSLTGTGVYEQYF. In DNA form, the CDR3 reads TGTGCCAGCAGTCTAACCGGGACGGGGGTCTACGAGCAGTACTTC. The chain couples TRBV27 to TRBJ2-7; possible D gene TRBD2, 6 bases. The CDR3 extends over 15 amino acids. V shed 5 bases and J shed 3 bases, with 17 bases lying between them. Germline lookup yields CDR1 MNHEY and CDR2 SMNVEV (reference sequence).

About this clonotype: One base away lies a much larger clone, so this may be a sequencing read error. The chain uses TRBV6-5 and TRBJ1-1; 8 positions match TRBD1. Germline V gene data show CDR1 as MNHEY and CDR2 as SVGAGI. There are 15 residues in the CDR3. The CDR3: CASSYTGQGGTEAYF. The CDR3 nucleotides read TGTGCCAGCAGTTACACCGGACAGGGAGGGACTGAAGCTTACTTT.

This clonotype was detected ten times or more. V usage is TRBV7-2 and J usage is TRBJ2-1, with D perhaps matching TRBD1 (5 bases). Per germline, CDR1 SGHTA and CDR2 FQGNSA. Trimming removed 4 bases from V and 7 bases from J, with 8 bases in between. The CDR3 is made up of 12 amino acids. This CDR3 reads CASSYNRNEQFF. For the CDR3, the DNA is TGTGCCAGCAGCTACAACAGGAATGAGCAGTTCTTC.

This clonotype was seen at least ten times. This sequence joins TRBV6-2 or TRBV6-3 and TRBJ2-7; no firm D call. There are 13 residues in the CDR3. V gave up 2 bases and J gave up 0 bases, with 5 bases separating them. Germline loops: CDR1 MNHEY, CDR2 SVGEGT. DNA of the CDR3: TGTGCCAGCAGTTACCCGAGCTCCTACGAGCAGTACTTC. Amino acid sequence: CASSYPSSYEQYF.

This clonotype was seen at least ten times. The chain joins TRBV7-2 to TRBJ1-2; the D is unclear. CDR1 SGHTA and CDR2 FQGNSA come from the germline V gene. The V end lost 3 bases, the J end lost 2 bases, and 19 bases lay between the germline ends. CDR3 length: 17 amino acids. The CDR3 loop reads CASSLMSGIGKNYGYTF. The CDR3 DNA follows: TGTGCCAGCAGCTTGATGAGCGGGATTGGCAAAAACTATGGCTACACCTTC.

The chain has TRBV19 and TRBJ2-2, with D perhaps TRBD2 (5 bases). Trimming pared 4 bases from V and 4 bases from J, leaving 10 bases between. From germline, CDR1 is LNHDA and CDR2 SQIVND (reference sequence). This CDR3 has 14 residues. Here the CDR3 DNA reads TGTGCCAGTAGTACGGGGAGCTCCACCGGGGAGCTGTTTTTT. Translating gives CASSTGSSTGELFF.

The sample holds many counts of this clonotype. The chain recombines TRBV7-9 with TRBJ2-2; D call uncertain. CDR3 length: 14 amino acids. CDR1 is SEHNR, CDR2 FQNEAQ, per germline (reference sequence). The V and J ends lost 7 bases and 5 bases respectively, with 14 bases between them. This CDR3 is CASTTTEETGELFF. The CDR3 DNA reads TGTGCCAGCACCACCACCGAGGAGACCGGGGAGCTGTTTTTT.

The V call is TRBV6-5, the J call TRBJ2-3; no reliable D call. Germline CDR1 and CDR2: MNHEY and SVGAGI. The CDR3 totals 21 residues. Trimming removed 6 bases at V and 0 bases at J, with 31 bases between. CDR3 loop: CASRLPQTSTTLKTSTDTQYF. In DNA, the CDR3 is TGTGCCAGCAGGCTACCGCAAACTTCCACTACTTTAAAGACTAGCACAGATACGCAGTATTTT.

This rearrangement joins TRBV12-3 or TRBV12-4 to TRBJ2-2; either TRBD1 or TRBD2 may supply D (5 bases each). The CDR3 is 14 residues long. V lost 0 bases and J lost 7, with 9 bases in between. The CDR3 bases are TGTGCCAGCAGTTTAGCGGGGGTGGTCGGGGAGCTGTTTTTT. Translation: CASSLAGVVGELFF.

The chain joins TRBV19 to TRBJ1-5, with 7 bases that match TRBD1. Looked up from germline, CDR1 is LNHDA and CDR2 is SQIVND (reference sequence). The CDR3 covers 15 residues. The junction had 4 bases not matched to a gene; V was cut back by 1 base and J by 4 bases. The CDR3 bases are TGTGCCAGTAGTATAGCTTCCAGGGGGAATCAGCCCCAGCATTTT. Residues: CASSIASRGNQPQHF.

There are many counts of this clonotype. The CDR3 sequence: CASSLTGTDGDTQYF. The CDR3 nucleotides are TGTGCCAGCAGCTTAACCGGGACAGATGGAGATACGCAGTATTTT. The chain combines TRBV7-8 with TRBJ2-3; 7 bases are shared with TRBD1. V shed 2 bases, J shed 5 bases, and the junction held 7 bases outside the gene matches. CDR3 size: 15 residues. Germline V gene lookup returns CDR1 SGHVS and CDR2 FQNEAQ.

This clonotype was recorded many times. This rearrangement joins TRBV19 to TRBJ1-5, with D perhaps TRBD1 (5 bases). This CDR3 has 13 residues. The V and J ends lost 3 bases and 2 bases respectively, with 5 bases between them. The germline gives CDR1 LNHDA, CDR2 SQIVND (reference sequence). The CDR3 nucleotides read TGTGCCAGTAGTATGGGGGGCAATCAGCCCCAGCATTTT. It is translated as CASSMGGNQPQHF.

Notes on this clonotype: A much larger clone sits a single nucleotide away, making a read error possible. The chain uses TRBV21-1 and TRBJ1-1. TRBV21-1 is a listed pseudogene. There are 15 residues in the CDR3. The CDR3 is CASSKARRRNTKAFF. Written as DNA, the CDR3 is TGTGCCAGCAGCAAAGCGCGTCGGCGGAACACTAAAGCTTTCTTT.

This clonotype has only a few counts. The chain recombines TRBV19 with TRBJ1-5; D is undetermined. The CDR3 sequence is 13 residues long. In germline, CDR1 is LNHDA, CDR2 SQIVND (reference sequence). V was shortened by 3 bases and J by 3 bases, with 6 bases between the two germline ends. CDR3: CASSIPINQPQHF. CDR3 in DNA: TGTGCCAGTAGTATTCCCATCAATCAGCCCCAGCATTTT.

This clonotype appeared a few times. The V call is TRBV9, the J call TRBJ2-5, with a possible D match to TRBD1 (5 bases). The ends were cut back, 3 bases at V and 1 base at J, with 13 bases in the middle. Germline assignment: CDR1 SGDLS and CDR2 YYNGEE. The CDR3 is 15 residues long. The CDR3 nucleotides read TGTGCCAGCAGCGGAACAGGAACGGCCCAAGAGACCCAGTACTTC. Its translation: CASSGTGTAQETQYF.

As for this clonotype: This may be a read error: a much more frequent sequence differs by one nucleotide. This chain links TRBV28 with TRBJ2-3; D remains ambiguous. The germline V gene has CDR1 MDHEN and CDR2 SYDVKM. V was cut by 5 bases and J by 6 bases, with 15 bases left in between. CDR3 size: 14 residues. In DNA form, the CDR3 reads TGTGCCAGCAGTACTCCGTCAGAAGTGGATACGCAGTATTTT. Translating gives CASSTPSEVDTQYF.

The chain is built from TRBV7-9 and TRBJ1-2; TRBD1 matches 7 bases. The CDR3 spans 15 residues. Germline CDR1 and CDR2: SEHNR and FQNEAQ (reference sequence). V lost 5 bases and J lost 8; bases outside the gene matches: 14. CDR3 amino acids: CASSPTEKGAWGYTF. The CDR3 DNA follows: TGTGCCAGCAGCCCTACGGAGAAGGGGGCTTGGGGCTACACCTTC.

Concerning this clonotype itself: This may arise from a read error, as a much more abundant clone is one base away. The chain uses TRBV7-3 and TRBJ2-3; D might be TRBD2 (5 bases). Germline values: CDR1 SGHTA, CDR2 FQGTGA. This CDR3 spans 13 amino acids. CDR3 residues: CVSSGWNTDTQYF. The CDR3 DNA is TGTGTCAGCAGCGGATGGAACACAGATACGCAGTATTTT.